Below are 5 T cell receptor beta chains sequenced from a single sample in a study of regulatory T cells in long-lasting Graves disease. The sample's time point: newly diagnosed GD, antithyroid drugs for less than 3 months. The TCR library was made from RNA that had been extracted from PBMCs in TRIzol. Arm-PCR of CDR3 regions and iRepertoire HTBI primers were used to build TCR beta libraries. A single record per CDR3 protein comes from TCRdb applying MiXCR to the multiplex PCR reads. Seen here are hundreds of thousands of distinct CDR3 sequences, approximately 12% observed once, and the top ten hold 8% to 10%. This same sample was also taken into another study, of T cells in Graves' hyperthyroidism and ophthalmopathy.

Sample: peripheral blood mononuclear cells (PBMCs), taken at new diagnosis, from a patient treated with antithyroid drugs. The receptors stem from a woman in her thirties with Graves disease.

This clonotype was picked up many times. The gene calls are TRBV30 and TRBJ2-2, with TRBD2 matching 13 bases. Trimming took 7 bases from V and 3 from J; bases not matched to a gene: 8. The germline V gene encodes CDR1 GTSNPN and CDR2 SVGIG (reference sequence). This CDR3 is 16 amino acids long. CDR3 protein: CAYKLAGGPDTGELFF. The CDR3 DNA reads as TGTGCCTACAAACTAGCGGGAGGGCCGGACACCGGGGAGCTGTTTTTT.

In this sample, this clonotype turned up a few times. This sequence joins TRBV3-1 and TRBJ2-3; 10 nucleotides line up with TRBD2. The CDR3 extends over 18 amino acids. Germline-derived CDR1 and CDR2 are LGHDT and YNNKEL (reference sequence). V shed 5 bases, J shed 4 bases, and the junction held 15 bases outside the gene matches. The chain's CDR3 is CASSGERLAGMGSDTQYF. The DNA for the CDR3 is TGTGCCAGCAGCGGGGAACGACTAGCGGGTATGGGATCAGATACGCAGTATTTT.

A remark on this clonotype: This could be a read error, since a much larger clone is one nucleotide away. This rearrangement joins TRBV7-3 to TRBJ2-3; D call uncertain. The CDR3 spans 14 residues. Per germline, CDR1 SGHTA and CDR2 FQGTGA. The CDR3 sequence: CTSSDPKGTDTQYF. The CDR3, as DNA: TGTACCAGCAGCGACCCGAAAGGCACAGATACGCAGTATTTT.

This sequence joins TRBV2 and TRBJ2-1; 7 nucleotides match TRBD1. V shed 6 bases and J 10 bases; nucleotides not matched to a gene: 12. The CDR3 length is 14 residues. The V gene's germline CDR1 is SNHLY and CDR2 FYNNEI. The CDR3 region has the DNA TGTGCCAGCAGCGGGGACAGTCCAGCAGGGGAGCAGTTCTTC. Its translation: CASSGDSPAGEQFF. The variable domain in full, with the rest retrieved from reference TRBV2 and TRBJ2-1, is EPEVTQTPSHQVTQMGQEVILRCVPISNHLYFYWYRQILGQKVEFLVSFYNNEISEKSEIFDDQFSVERPDGSNFTLKIRSTKLEDSAMYFCASSGDSPAGEQFFGPGTRLTVL.

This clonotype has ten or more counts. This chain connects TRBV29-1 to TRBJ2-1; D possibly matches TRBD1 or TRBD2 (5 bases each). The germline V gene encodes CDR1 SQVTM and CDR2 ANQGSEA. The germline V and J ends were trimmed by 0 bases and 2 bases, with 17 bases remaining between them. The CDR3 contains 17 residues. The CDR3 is CSVEDWGSGRAYNEQFF. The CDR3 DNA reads TGCAGCGTTGAAGATTGGGGGTCGGGCAGGGCCTACAATGAGCAGTTCTTC.